Presented here are 5 T cell receptor beta chains from one specimen sequenced in a study of blood T cells in healthy people across ages. Next came a second PCR, run for about 6 to 12 cycles, which used a sample-barcoded 5' primer along with a J-beta primer mix. TCRdb ran MiXCR on the 5' RACE reads and lists one entry per CDR3 protein. This table holds 630,000 or so distinct CDR3 sequences, 25% to 30% found once. Input material: blood. The receptors stem from a woman of 80 years or more in good health.

This clonotype was detected many times. CDR3 bases: TGTGCCATCAGTGGCTCGGTCGCGAACACCGGGGAGCTGTTTTTT. This codes for CAISGSVANTGELFF. The V gene is TRBV10-3, the J gene TRBJ2-2; D remains ambiguous. The CDR3 is made up of 15 amino acids. CDR1 and CDR2 (germline): ENHRY, SYGVKD. The germline V and J ends were trimmed by 4 bases and 0 bases, with 9 bases remaining between them.

The chain combines TRBV10-2 with TRBJ2-4, with 12 bases identical to TRBD1. Losses at the gene ends were 3 bases for V and 13 bases for J; bases not matched to a gene: 19. Germline CDR1 reads WSHSY; CDR2 reads SAAADI. This CDR3 contains 18 residues. As DNA, the CDR3 is TGCGCCAGCAGTGACGGGGGACAGGGGGCGATTACAGAAGAGATCCAGTACTTC. Translating it yields CASSDGGQGAITEEIQYF.

In this sample, this clonotype turned up many times. This chain links TRBV7-3 with TRBJ2-1; 8 bases match TRBD2. In germline, CDR1 is SGHTA, CDR2 FQGTGA. Trimming at V came to 4 bases and at J to 0 bases, leaving 5 bases not matched to a gene. The CDR3 covers 16 residues. CDR3 nucleotides: TGTGCCAGCAGCTCCATAGCGGGGAGCTCCTACAATGAGCAGTTCTTC. It codes for CASSSIAGSSYNEQFF.

This clonotype occurred many times. The gene calls are TRBV7-8 and TRBJ2-3; 10 bases are a match to TRBD1. This CDR3 has 15 amino acids. J gave up 6 bases and V 5 bases, and 8 bases lay outside the gene matches. Looked up from germline, CDR1 is SGHVS and CDR2 is FQNEAQ. The CDR3 DNA reads TGTGCCAGCAGCGGGACAGGGGTTGTTTCTGATACGCAGTATTTT. Translated: CASSGTGVVSDTQYF.

This clonotype was detected only a few times. The gene calls are TRBV6-2 or TRBV6-3 and TRBJ1-1; D is ambiguous. From germline, CDR1 is MNHEY and CDR2 SVGEGT. Trimming took off 5 bases at V and 3 bases at J, with 10 bases between the two ends. CDR3 size: 13 residues. CDR3 residues: CASSRRMDTEAFF. Written as DNA, the CDR3 is TGTGCCAGCAGTCGCCGGATGGACACTGAAGCTTTCTTT.